Following are 19 T cell receptor beta chains from one sample sequenced in a study of blood T cell repertoires in COVID-19. The method was immunoSEQ multiplex PCR; TCRdb's version includes in-frame clones alone and lacks a portion of them. The sample shows under 85,000 clones, about 80% of them seen only once. The specimen sequenced was peripheral blood. All receptors derive from a man in his forties or fifties with COVID-19, enrolled during active disease.

The CDR3 sequence is CASSLIPGEETQYF. The CDR3 nucleotides read TGCGCCAGCAGCTTGATCCCGGGGGAAGAGACCCAGTACTTC. V is TRBV5-1 and J is TRBJ2-5; D may be TRBD2 (6 bases). The CDR3 extends over 14 amino acids. V was pared by 1 base and J by 3 bases, with 10 bases between. Germline-derived CDR1 and CDR2 are SGHRS and YFSETQ. Supplemented by reference TRBV5-1 and TRBJ2-5, the full variable domain reads KAGVTQTPRYLIKTRGQQVTLSCSPISGHRSVSWYQQTPGQGLQFLFEYFSETQRNKGNFPGRFSGRQFSNSRSEMNVSTLELGDSALYLCASSLIPGEETQYFGPGTRLLVL.

This sequence joins TRBV5-1 and TRBJ2-1; D is perhaps TRBD1 (6 bases). Germline V lookup: CDR1 SGHRS, CDR2 YFSETQ. The CDR3 sequence is 15 residues long. Trimming removed 0 bases at V and 7 bases at J, with 14 bases between. CDR3 region: CASSLGTVSENEQFF. The CDR3 DNA reads TGCGCCAGCAGCTTGGGGACAGTTTCAGAGAATGAGCAGTTCTTC.

This clone was seen more than once but under ten times. The junction departs from germline at one end; a sequencing error may be responsible. This rearrangement joins TRBV7-9 to TRBJ1-4; TRBD1 agrees at 11 bases. Germline V gene data show CDR1 as SEHNR and CDR2 as FQNEAQ (reference sequence). The CDR3 sequence is 17 residues long. The CDR3 region is CASSLDRLGGTGGKTVF. Here the CDR3 DNA reads TGTGCCAGCAGCTTAGATCGGTTGGGTGGGACAGGGGGAAAAACTGTTTTT.

V usage is TRBV4-2 and J usage is TRBJ2-2; 15 nucleotides line up with TRBD2. The germline gives CDR1 LGHNA, CDR2 YNFKEQ. The length of the CDR3 is 19 residues. Trimming took 1 base from V and 2 from J; bases not matched to a gene: 5. The CDR3 loop reads CASSQALGLAGGNTGELFF. In DNA form, the CDR3 reads TGTGCCAGCAGCCAAGCACTGGGACTAGCGGGGGGAAACACCGGGGAGCTGTTTTTT.

The chain carries TRBV7-2 and TRBJ2-5; maybe TRBD1 (6 bases). Per germline, CDR1 SGHTA and CDR2 FQGNSA. Trimming pared 5 bases from V and 5 bases from J, leaving 6 bases between. The CDR3 sequence is 11 residues long. As DNA, the CDR3 is TGTGCCAGCAGCCAGGGGGAGACCCAGTACTTC. Its protein is CASSQGETQYF.

The genes are TRBV6-5 and TRBJ1-2, with 9 bases identical to TRBD1. CDR1 and CDR2 (germline): MNHEY, SVGAGI. V lost 6 bases to trimming and J lost 4 bases; unmatched junction nucleotides: 3. This CDR3 spans 13 amino acids. In DNA form, the CDR3 reads TGTGCCAGCAGAGGACAGGGGCGCTATGGCTACACCTTC. Its protein is CASRGQGRYGYTF.

This clone appeared once. The junction departs from the called germline gene at one end, perhaps through a read error. The V and J genes are TRBV18 and TRBJ1-4, with D possibly TRBD1 on 6 matching bases. Germline loops: CDR1 KGHSH, CDR2 LQKENI. CDR3 length: 15 residues. The CDR3 DNA reads TGTGCCAGCTCAGGCTCCGGGACAACAAATGAAAAACTGTTTTTT. Protein: CASSGSGTTNEKLFF.

The rearrangement joins TRBV7-2 to TRBJ2-4; 9 bases fit TRBD2. The germline gives CDR1 SGHTA, CDR2 FQGNSA. With 1 base clipped from V and 12 bases from J, the junction kept 10 bases outside the gene matches. This CDR3 has 15 amino acids. The CDR3 sequence is CASSLEAGGPIGQYF. CDR3 in DNA: TGTGCCAGCAGCTTAGAGGCGGGGGGGCCGATAGGTCAGTACTTC.

J is TRBJ1-2 and V is TRBV15; D is uncertain. This CDR3 region has 15 residues. The ends were cut back, 3 bases at V and 8 bases at J, with 19 bases in the middle. CDR1 and CDR2 from the germline V gene are LNHNV and YYDKDF (reference sequence). The CDR3 loop reads CATSRIGRSLFGYTF. CDR3 DNA sequence: TGTGCCACCAGCAGGATAGGGAGGAGTTTGTTCGGCTACACCTTC.

The rearrangement links TRBV18 to TRBJ1-4, with 7 bases that match TRBD1. V was clipped by 0 bases and J by 4 bases; unmatched bases: 2. The CDR3 has 15 amino acids. Per germline, CDR1 KGHSH and CDR2 LQKENI. In DNA form, the CDR3 reads TGTGCCAGCTCACCACCGGGACAGTATAATGAAAAACTGTTTTTT. Translated: CASSPPGQYNEKLFF.

The V and J genes are TRBV9 and TRBJ2-5; D is perhaps TRBD1 (6 bases). V lost 3 bases to trimming and J lost 5 bases, with 17 bases between them. From germline, CDR1 is SGDLS and CDR2 YYNGEE. The CDR3 consists of 15 residues. For the CDR3, the DNA is TGTGCCAGCAGCGGAAGACAGGCCCTCCGGGAGACCCAGTACTTC. Translated, it gives CASSGRQALRETQYF.

The CDR3 protein is CASSLLPINYGYTF. CDR3 bases: TGTGCCAGCAGTTTATTGCCTATTAACTATGGCTACACCTTC. This chain links TRBV27 with TRBJ1-2; D gene ambiguous. Germline-derived CDR1 and CDR2 are MNHEY and SMNVEV (reference sequence). Trimming stripped 1 base from V and 1 base from J, with 7 bases between. The CDR3 totals 14 residues.

V gene TRBV2 combines with J gene TRBJ2-5, with D perhaps matching TRBD1 (6 bases). The V end was cut by 8 bases, the J end by 2 bases, with 18 bases between. The germline V gene has CDR1 SNHLY and CDR2 FYNNEI. CDR3 length: 15 residues. The CDR3 DNA reads as TGTGCCAGCGATAACAGGGCCCTGGAACAAGAGACCCAGTACTTC. This codes for CASDNRALEQETQYF. The full variable domain, in which reference TRBV2 and TRBJ2-5 provide the parts outside the CDR3, is EPEVTQTPSHQVTQMGQEVILRCVPISNHLYFYWYRQILGQKVEFLVSFYNNEISEKSEIFDDQFSVERPDGSNFTLKIRSTKLEDSAMYFCASDNRALEQETQYFGPGTRLLVL.

The chain employs TRBV5-1 and TRBJ2-5; D might be TRBD1 (6 bases). This CDR3 has 14 amino acids. The ends were cut back, 4 bases at V and 5 bases at J, with 15 bases in the middle. The germline CDR1 and CDR2 sequences are SGHRS and YFSETQ. Here the CDR3 DNA reads TGCGCCAGCAGCGGGGGCACGGGACGGGAGACCCAGTACTTC. As protein: CASSGGTGRETQYF.

The rearrangement uses TRBV25-1 and TRBJ2-7; unclear D gene. V lost 4 bases to trimming and J lost 5 bases, with 12 bases between them. The germline V gene has CDR1 MGHDK and CDR2 SYGVNS. There are 13 residues in the CDR3. The CDR3 region has the DNA TGTGCCAGCAGTGTGGGTAGCCCTGACGAGCAGTACTTC. This gives the protein CASSVGSPDEQYF.

The V gene is TRBV10-3, the J gene TRBJ1-5; D remains ambiguous. The germline gives CDR1 ENHRY, CDR2 SYGVKD. This CDR3 comprises 17 residues. Trimming pared 6 bases from V and 5 bases from J, leaving 23 bases between. CDR3: CAISADPLRGGYQPQHF. CDR3 bases: TGTGCCATCAGCGCAGACCCCCTTAGAGGAGGGTATCAGCCCCAGCATTTT.

The rearrangement joins TRBV24-1 to TRBJ2-1; tentatively, D is TRBD1 (6 bases). The ends were cut back, 9 bases at V and 8 bases at J, with 16 bases in the middle. Germline CDR1 and CDR2: KGHDR and SFDVKD. This CDR3 comprises 13 residues. The CDR3 here is CATSFPGADEQFF. The CDR3 bases are TGTGCCACCTCCTTCCCAGGGGCCGATGAGCAGTTCTTC.

This clone has only a few counts. The chain carries TRBV9 and TRBJ1-1; D gene ambiguous. Germline lookup yields CDR1 SGDLS and CDR2 YYNGEE. CDR3 length: 15 amino acids. Trimming took off 0 bases at V and 2 bases at J, with 11 bases between the two ends. CDR3 sequence (DNA): TGTGCCAGCAGCGTAGGAAGCTTTCAAAACACTGAAGCTTTCTTT. It specifies CASSVGSFQNTEAFF.

V is TRBV19 and J is TRBJ2-3, with 8 bases lining up with TRBD1. Trimming at V came to 6 bases and at J to 1 base, leaving 3 bases not matched to a gene. From germline, CDR1 is LNHDA and CDR2 SQIVND (reference sequence). The CDR3 totals 14 residues. The CDR3 DNA follows: TGTGCCAGTAGCCAACAGGGGGGCACAGATACGCAGTATTTT. It is translated as CASSQQGGTDTQYF.